This paragraph reports one T cell receptor beta chain. The antigen is unknown. This table comes from immunoSEQ multiplex PCR, and its TCRdb copy is limited to in-frame clones, with some not included. The table has some 1,900,000 clones, about 95% seen once. The germline CDR1 and CDR2 sequences are KGHSH and LQKENI. The V gene end was trimmed by 0 bases and the J gene end by 0 bases; junction bases not matched to a gene: 2. This CDR3 comprises 15 residues. The source of the sample is a study of shared clonotypes between healthy human individuals. Study details: Per donor, CD8 memory used one plate, CD8 naive used two, CD4 memory used three and CD4 naive used three. Study-level points and caveats: The researchers took only blood, and tissue repertoires probably look different. Across several donors, naive CD4 shared 5% to 6.5%, naive CD8 3.5% to 4%, memory CD4 2.3%, memory CD8 around 0.42%. Some clonotypes were shared by all four sorted-subset donors, while others were not shared. The non-shared ones had lower generation probabilities than the shared ones.

CD45RO-negative, CCR7-positively selected cells formed the naive CD8 fraction, excluding terminally differentiated effector memory CD45RA+ cells. The clonotype originates from a young man in good health. This sequence joins TRBV18 and TRBJ2-7; 7 nucleotides match TRBD2. Sequencing was done on a sample of naive CD8+ T cells sorted from blood. CDR3 amino acids: CASSPPGGDSYEQYF. Here the CDR3 DNA reads TGTGCCAGCTCACCACCGGGAGGGGACTCCTACGAGCAGTACTTC.